The subject of this entry is one TCR beta chain. What it recognizes is unknown. The sample is drawn from a study of cytomegalovirus exposure and HLA in healthy donors. Study outcomes and limitations: Reports credit the classifier with highly specific, highly sensitive diagnosis of cytomegalovirus status. Listed as cytomegalovirus-associated were roughly 180 TCR beta chains. Specificity for CMV antigens was confirmed in vitro for a few of the CMV-associated chains. Later on, an analysis found that several of the most significant clusters appeared to be linked to common viral pathogens, which included parvovirus B19.

CDR3 length: 15 amino acids. V was trimmed by 0 bases and J by 1 base, leaving 9 bases between them. Germline-derived CDR1 and CDR2 are MNHEY and SVGAGI. The PCR had 60 Vbeta and 13 Jbeta primers. Sequenced by immunoSEQ multiplex PCR; TCRdb stores in-frame clones only, minus some. This table holds about 60,000 clones. Sample: PBMCs. The chain combines TRBV6-5 with TRBJ1-1; D is ambiguous. This TCR derives from a boy aged 10-17 years in good health and CMV-seronegative. The CDR3 DNA is TGTGCCAGCAGTTACTCTGGGCATAGGAACACTGAAGCTTTCTTT. Residues: CASSYSGHRNTEAFF.